What follows are 31 T cell receptor beta chains derived from one specimen sequenced in a study of PD-1 blockade in classical Hodgkin lymphoma. Generated by immunoSEQ multiplex PCR, the TCRdb table keeps only in-frame clones and is missing some. The data show around 18,000 clones, with around 79% seen just once and more than 2% held by the top ten. As for time point: cycle 4 day 1 (C4D1), after more than 5 weeks of nivolumab. Following autologous stem cell transplantation, relapse occurred in every patient, and exposure to brentuximab vedotin varied. By magnetic negative selection, CD4+ T cells were purified from thawed PBMCs. The sequencing used CD4+ T cells from blood, collected before the fourth cycle of nivolumab. All receptors come from a human donor with classical Hodgkin lymphoma.

DNA of the CDR3: TGTGCCAGCAGCCAAGATCGAGGGGATACGCAGTATTTT. It translates to CASSQDRGDTQYF. The chain links TRBV4-2 to TRBJ2-3, with D perhaps TRBD2 (5 bases). The V gene lost 0 bases and the J gene lost 6 bases, with 7 bases spanning the gap. From germline, CDR1 is LGHNA and CDR2 YNFKEQ. The CDR3 totals 13 residues.

The V and J genes are TRBV25-1 and TRBJ2-1; no definite D call. CDR1 and CDR2 (germline): MGHDK, SYGVNS. The V gene lost 5 bases and the J gene lost 10 bases, with 15 bases spanning the gap. CDR3 size: 13 residues. The CDR3 sequence: CASSKDPSWEQFF. The DNA for the CDR3 is TGTGCCAGCAGTAAGGACCCGTCATGGGAGCAGTTCTTC.

The chain employs TRBV27 and TRBJ1-1; no reliable D call. Trimming left V 3 bases short and J 1 base short, with 6 bases between. The CDR3 loop spans 13 amino acids. Germline loops: CDR1 MNHEY, CDR2 SMNVEV (reference sequence). The DNA of the CDR3 is TGTGCCAGCAGTTTCAGAAGGAACACTGAAGCTTTCTTT. It encodes CASSFRRNTEAFF.

V usage is TRBV7-2 and J usage is TRBJ2-5, with D maybe TRBD2 (5 bases). The V and J ends lost 2 bases and 2 bases respectively, with 9 bases between them. This CDR3 is built from 14 residues. Germline values: CDR1 SGHTA, CDR2 FQGNSA. CDR3 amino acids: CASSLRTHQETQYF. The CDR3 region has the DNA TGTGCCAGCAGCTTACGGACTCATCAAGAGACCCAGTACTTC.

J is TRBJ2-3 and V is TRBV4-2; 9 bases are shared with TRBD2. The CDR3 covers 17 residues. Germline V gene lookup returns CDR1 LGHNA and CDR2 YNFKEQ. Germline trimming cut 2 bases from V and 6 bases from J; bases unmatched to any gene: 12. CDR3 DNA sequence: TGTGCCAGCAGCCAAAGGTCCGGTAGCGGGGGCATGGATACGCAGTATTTT. Translation gives CASSQRSGSGGMDTQYF.

A few counts support this clone. V gene TRBV29-1 combines with J gene TRBJ1-2; maybe TRBD1 (6 bases). V was clipped by 6 bases and J by 2 bases, with 7 bases between them. The V gene's germline CDR1 is SQVTM and CDR2 ANQGSEA. The CDR3 is made up of 11 amino acids. In DNA, the CDR3 is TGCAGCGTCACAGGGAACTATGGCTACACCTTC. It is translated as CSVTGNYGYTF.

V gene TRBV10-1 combines with J gene TRBJ2-3; TRBD2 matches 9 bases. Germline V gene data show CDR1 as WNHNN and CDR2 as SYGVQD (reference sequence). The junction had 7 bases not matched to a gene; V was cut back by 0 bases and J by 0 bases. This CDR3 is 18 amino acids long. Here the CDR3 reads CASSESPLAGISTDTQYF. CDR3 sequence (DNA): TGCGCCAGCAGTGAGTCGCCCCTAGCGGGGATCAGCACAGATACGCAGTATTTT.

The chain couples TRBV7-9 to TRBJ2-4; perhaps TRBD1 as D (5 bases). Trimming stripped 2 bases from V and 0 bases from J, with 5 bases between. This CDR3 contains 14 residues. The germline gives CDR1 SEHNR, CDR2 FQNEAQ (reference sequence). The CDR3 DNA reads TGTGCCAGCAGCTTAAGGGGAGCCAAAAACATTCAGTACTTC. Translation: CASSLRGAKNIQYF.

Only one count was recorded for this clone. V gene TRBV5-1 combines with J gene TRBJ2-5; a possible D gene is TRBD1 (6 bases). Germline lookup yields CDR1 SGHRS and CDR2 YFSETQ. The CDR3 extends over 15 amino acids. V was shortened by 5 bases and J by 1 base, with 15 bases between the two germline ends. For the CDR3, the DNA is TGCGCCAGCAGTACAGGGTATGTAGGCCAAGAGACCCAGTACTTC. Its protein product is CASSTGYVGQETQYF.

This clone has more than one count but fewer than ten. The chain is built from TRBV7-9 and TRBJ1-5; D gene ambiguous. Trimming shortened V by 5 bases and J by 3 bases, and 14 bases separated the two germline ends. CDR3 length: 15 amino acids. The germline CDR1 and CDR2 sequences are SEHNR and FQNEAQ (reference sequence). The CDR3 region has the DNA TGTGCCAGCAGCCCTGGCGGGTTGGACAATCAGCCCCAGCATTTT. Encoded protein: CASSPGGLDNQPQHF. Complete variable domain (other parts from reference TRBV7-9 and TRBJ1-5): DTGVSQNPRHKITKRGQNVTFRCDPISEHNRLYWYRQTLGQGPEFLTYFQNEAQLEKSRLLSDRFSAERPKGSFSTLEIQRTEQGDSAMYLCASSPGGLDNQPQHFGDGTRLSIL.

J is TRBJ2-7 and V is TRBV5-5; no clear D gene. This CDR3 has 12 amino acids. V was shortened by 0 bases and J by 4 bases, with 5 bases between the two germline ends. Germline V gene sequence: CDR1 SGHKS, CDR2 YYEKEE (reference sequence). The chain's CDR3 is CASSLGVYEQYF. CDR3 nucleotide sequence: TGTGCCAGCAGCTTGGGGGTATACGAGCAGTACTTC.

The chain links TRBV4-2 to TRBJ1-2; D perhaps matches TRBD1 (6 bases). This CDR3 is 16 amino acids long. In germline, CDR1 is LGHNA, CDR2 YNFKEQ. Between the trimmed V and J ends, which lost 4 bases and 6 bases, there was a span of 21 bases. CDR3 sequence: CASSPHLNRDTDGYTF. The CDR3 DNA is TGTGCCAGCAGCCCGCACCTAAACCGGGACACCGATGGCTACACCTTC.

The rearrangement links TRBV19 to TRBJ1-2; 7 positions match TRBD1. Germline V gene sequence: CDR1 LNHDA, CDR2 SQIVND (reference sequence). V was clipped by 7 bases and J by 3 bases; unmatched bases: 11. The CDR3 contains 15 residues. The CDR3 sequence: CASIEQGPAYYGYTF. CDR3 sequence (DNA): TGTGCCAGTATCGAACAGGGGCCGGCTTACTATGGCTACACCTTC. Based on the CDR3 plus reference TRBV19 and TRBJ1-2, the full variable domain is DGGITQSPKYLFRKEGQNVTLSCEQNLNHDAMYWYRQDPGQGLRLIYYSQIVNDFQKGDIAEGYSVSREKKESFPLTVTSAQKNPTAFYLCASIEQGPAYYGYTFGSGTRLTVV.

This clone was detected a few times. The rearrangement uses TRBV5-1 and TRBJ1-5; D is ambiguous. The CDR3 runs 15 residues. Trimming stripped 4 bases from V and 5 bases from J, with 16 bases between. Germline assignment: CDR1 SGHRS and CDR2 YFSETQ. CDR3 in amino acids: CASSVEPAADQPQHF. In nucleotides, the CDR3 is TGCGCCAGCAGCGTGGAACCAGCGGCGGATCAGCCCCAGCATTTT.

V and J are TRBV19 and TRBJ1-1; 10 bases line up with TRBD1. V was clipped by 7 bases and J by 5 bases; unmatched bases: 7. The germline gives CDR1 LNHDA, CDR2 SQIVND (reference sequence). The CDR3 has 14 amino acids. The CDR3 DNA reads TGTGCCAGTACTAAAGACAGGGGGCAAACTGAAGCTTTCTTT. It codes for CASTKDRGQTEAFF.

The gene calls are TRBV9 and TRBJ2-5, with D unclear. V was trimmed by 0 bases and J by 5 bases, leaving 8 bases between them. Germline lookup yields CDR1 SGDLS and CDR2 YYNGEE. This CDR3 is 13 amino acids long. CDR3 region: CASSVGQAETQYF. The CDR3 DNA is TGTGCCAGCAGCGTAGGCCAGGCGGAGACCCAGTACTTC.

V is TRBV9 and J is TRBJ2-3; D call uncertain. The CDR3 length is 14 residues. V was shortened by 0 bases and J by 4 bases, with 9 bases between the two germline ends. Germline V lookup: CDR1 SGDLS, CDR2 YYNGEE. CDR3 region: CASSVVGIADTQYF. In DNA form, the CDR3 reads TGTGCCAGCAGCGTAGTTGGGATCGCAGATACGCAGTATTTT.

J is TRBJ2-2 and V is TRBV7-9, with D perhaps matching TRBD2 (6 bases). The CDR3 length is 16 residues. With 1 base removed from V and 4 bases from J, the gap between germline ends came to 13 bases. The germline CDR1 and CDR2 sequences are SEHNR and FQNEAQ (reference sequence). This chain's CDR3 is CASSLGRGRGTGELFF. The CDR3 nucleotides are TGTGCCAGCAGCTTAGGGAGGGGTCGTGGCACCGGGGAGCTGTTTTTT.

This rearrangement joins TRBV2 to TRBJ2-6; no reliable D call. The germline V gene has CDR1 SNHLY and CDR2 FYNNEI. The CDR3 sequence is 18 residues long. The V and J ends lost 4 bases and 0 bases respectively, with 16 bases between them. The CDR3 DNA follows: TGTGCCAGCAGTGCCCTTCGGACCCCAGACTCTGGGGCCAACGTCCTGACTTTC. The encoded protein is CASSALRTPDSGANVLTF.

In this sample, this clone turned up a few times. The J gene is TRBJ1-4, the V gene TRBV9; tentative D call: TRBD1 (5 bases). V dropped 4 bases and J dropped 2 bases, with 12 bases sitting between them. The CDR3 is 15 amino acids. Germline V CDR1 and CDR2: SGDLS, YYNGEE. The CDR3 protein is CASSPRQNTNEKLFF. Here the CDR3 DNA reads TGTGCCAGCAGCCCAAGACAGAATACTAATGAAAAACTGTTTTTT.

The J gene is TRBJ1-1, the V gene TRBV11-2; unclear D gene. The CDR3 covers 13 residues. Trimming stripped 3 bases from V and 3 bases from J, with 8 bases between. Germline CDR1 reads SGHAT; CDR2 reads FQNNGV. In nucleotides, the CDR3 is TGTGCCAGCAGCTTGACGGGAGACACTGAAGCTTTCTTT. Amino acids: CASSLTGDTEAFF.

The chain uses TRBV30 and TRBJ2-7; D is unresolved. This CDR3 comprises 11 residues. Between the trimmed V and J ends, which lost 4 bases and 0 bases, there was a span of 4 bases. Germline V gene sequence: CDR1 GTSNPN, CDR2 SVGIG (reference sequence). As DNA, the CDR3 is TGTGCCTGGAAGTCCTCCTACGAGCAGTACTTC. This sequence encodes CAWKSSYEQYF.

The chain has TRBV11-2 and TRBJ2-6; D remains ambiguous. Germline CDR1 and CDR2: SGHAT and FQNNGV. V was pared by 1 base and J by 4 bases, with 8 bases between. The CDR3 loop spans 15 amino acids. CDR3 in amino acids: CASSLGTRGANVLTF. The CDR3 DNA reads TGTGCCAGCAGCTTAGGTACAAGGGGGGCCAACGTCCTGACTTTC. The full variable domain, in which reference TRBV11-2 and TRBJ2-6 provide the parts outside the CDR3, is EAGVAQSPRYKIIEKRQSVAFWCNPISGHATLYWYQQILGQGPKLLIQFQNNGVVDDSQLPKDRFSAERLKGVDSTLKIQPAKLEDSAVYLCASSLGTRGANVLTFGAGSRLTVL.

The chain employs TRBV28 and TRBJ1-2; D remains ambiguous. There are 12 residues in the CDR3. The germline gives CDR1 MDHEN, CDR2 SYDVKM. Deletions cut 3 bases from V and 0 bases from J, with 2 bases between. Here the CDR3 DNA reads TGTGCCAGCAGTTTGTCTAACTATGGCTACACCTTC. Protein product: CASSLSNYGYTF.

The chain couples TRBV19 to TRBJ2-3; D is perhaps TRBD2 (6 bases). The V end was cut by 4 bases, the J end by 1 base, with 9 bases between. Germline V gene lookup returns CDR1 LNHDA and CDR2 SQIVND (reference sequence). The CDR3 runs 14 residues. The CDR3 nucleotides read TGTGCCAGTAGTACGGGACTCGGCACAGATACGCAGTATTTT. Its protein product is CASSTGLGTDTQYF.

The V and J genes are TRBV4-1 and TRBJ2-1, with D possibly being TRBD2 (6 bases). The V gene lost 4 bases and the J gene lost 5 bases, with 21 bases spanning the gap. This CDR3 region has 17 residues. Germline CDR1 reads MGHRA; CDR2 reads YSYEKL. CDR3 residues: CASSLLARVSTHNEQFF. The DNA for the CDR3 is TGCGCCAGCAGCCTCCTAGCGAGGGTTTCTACACACAATGAGCAGTTCTTC.

This chain's CDR3 is CASSRDTLNTEAFF. In DNA form, the CDR3 reads TGTGCCAGCAGTCGGGACACATTGAACACTGAAGCTTTCTTT. This chain joins TRBV28 and TRBJ1-1; possibly TRBD1 for D (6 bases). Germline loops: CDR1 MDHEN, CDR2 SYDVKM. V lost 5 bases to trimming and J lost 0 bases, with 10 bases between them. This CDR3 region has 14 residues.

This chain links TRBV5-1 with TRBJ1-3; 9 bases agree with TRBD1. From germline, CDR1 is SGHRS and CDR2 YFSETQ. CDR3 length: 15 residues. The junction had 10 bases not matched to a gene; V was cut back by 4 bases and J by 8 bases. Here the CDR3 DNA reads TGCGCCAGCAGCCTACTTGGACAGGGGATGGACACCATATATTTT. It encodes CASSLLGQGMDTIYF.

The V gene is TRBV15, the J gene TRBJ2-2; 7 positions match TRBD2. After removal of 0 bases from V and 5 bases from J, the junction contained 9 bases not matched to a gene. This CDR3 has 17 amino acids. CDR1 LNHNV and CDR2 YYDKDF come from the germline V gene (reference sequence). CDR3 region: CATSRDISGRETGELFF. The CDR3 region has the DNA TGTGCCACCAGCAGAGATATCAGTGGGCGGGAGACCGGGGAGCTGTTTTTT.

This clone was recorded once. This chain joins TRBV30 and TRBJ1-2, with D uncertain. The V end was cut by 2 bases, the J end by 0 bases, with 7 bases between. CDR3 length: 13 amino acids. Germline assignment: CDR1 GTSNPN and CDR2 SVGIG (reference sequence). The CDR3 sequence: CAWSTTSNYGYTF. The CDR3 nucleotides are TGTGCCTGGAGTACTACCTCTAACTATGGCTACACCTTC.

The chain couples TRBV7-6 to TRBJ2-3, with 12 bases fitting TRBD2. Germline trimming cut 3 bases from V and 1 base from J; bases unmatched to any gene: 11. Germline V gene sequence: CDR1 SGHVS, CDR2 FNYEAQ. This CDR3 contains 19 residues. This chain's CDR3 is CASSFLLAGGVRGTDTQYF. The CDR3 coding sequence is TGTGCCAGCAGCTTCCTTCTAGCGGGGGGGGTTCGTGGCACAGATACGCAGTATTTT.